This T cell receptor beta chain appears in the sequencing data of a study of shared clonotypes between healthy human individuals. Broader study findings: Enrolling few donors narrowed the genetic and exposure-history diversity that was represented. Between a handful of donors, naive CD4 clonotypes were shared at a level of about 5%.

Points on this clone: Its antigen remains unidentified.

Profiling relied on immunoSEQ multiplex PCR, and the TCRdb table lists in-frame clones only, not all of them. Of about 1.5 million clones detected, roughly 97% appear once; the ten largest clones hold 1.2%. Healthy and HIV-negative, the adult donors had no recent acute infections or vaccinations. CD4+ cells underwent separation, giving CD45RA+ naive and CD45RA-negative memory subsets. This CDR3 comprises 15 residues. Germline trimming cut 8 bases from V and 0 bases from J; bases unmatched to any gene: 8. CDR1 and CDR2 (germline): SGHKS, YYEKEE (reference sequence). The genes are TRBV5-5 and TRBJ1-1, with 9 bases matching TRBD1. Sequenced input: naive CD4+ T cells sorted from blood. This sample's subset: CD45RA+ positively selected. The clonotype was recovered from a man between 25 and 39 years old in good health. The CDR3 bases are TGTGCCAGTCTCCGGGACAGGGTAGTGAACACTGAAGCTTTCTTT. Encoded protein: CASLRDRVVNTEAFF. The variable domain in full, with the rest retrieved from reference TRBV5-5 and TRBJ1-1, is DAGVTQSPTHLIKTRGQQVTLRCSPISGHKSVSWYQQVLGQGPQFIFQYYEKEERGRGNFPDRFSARQFPNYSSELNVNALLLGDSALYLCASLRDRVVNTEAFFGQGTRLTVV.